Below, one T cell receptor (beta chain) is given with its context. Trimming cost V 2 bases and J 0 bases, with 14 bases left between them. The length of the CDR3 is 17 residues. Germline CDR1 reads LNHDA; CDR2 reads SQIVND (reference sequence). This entry belongs to a study of blood T cell repertoires in COVID-19. Study overall: Acute and convalescent COVID-19 specimens originated in the United States, Italy and Spain.

Seattle participants joined during active infection and were tracked over time. The data were produced by immunoSEQ multiplex PCR, yet TCRdb's version contains in-frame clones alone and is incomplete. The data show under 200,000 clones, with 70% to 90% seen just once and roughly 2.4% held by the top ten. The receptor was derived from a woman aged 80 or over with COVID-19, enrolled during active disease. Sequences were obtained from peripheral blood. This rearrangement joins TRBV19 to TRBJ1-5; D remains unclear. CDR3 bases: TGTGCCAGTAGTATAAGAGGGCCCCCTCTTAGCAATCAGCCCCAGCATTTT. It is translated as CASSIRGPPLSNQPQHF. The whole variable domain, filled in from reference TRBV19 and TRBJ1-5, reads DGGITQSPKYLFRKEGQNVTLSCEQNLNHDAMYWYRQDPGQGLRLIYYSQIVNDFQKGDIAEGYSVSREKKESFPLTVTSAQKNPTAFYLCASSIRGPPLSNQPQHFGDGTRLSIL.